The 24 T cell receptor beta chains given below trace back to one sample, sequenced in a study of blood T cell repertoires in COVID-19. TCRdb keeps only in-frame clones here, not all; method: immunoSEQ multiplex PCR. There are fewer than 450,000 clones in the sample; roughly 91% occur only once, and 1.2% lies in the top ten. The sequenced material came from PBMCs or T cells enriched from blood (not recorded which). All receptors come from a woman aged 18-35 years who had recovered from COVID-19.

This clone was seen a handful of times. The chain links TRBV4-2 to TRBJ1-5; no clear D. This CDR3 is built from 12 residues. V lost 1 base and J lost 8, with 6 bases in between. Germline CDR1 and CDR2: LGHNA and YNFKEQ. The CDR3 sequence is CASSQGSEPQHF. As DNA, the CDR3 is TGTGCCAGCAGCCAAGGCAGTGAGCCCCAGCATTTT.

This chain connects TRBV2 to TRBJ2-3; 7 bases map to TRBD1. From germline, CDR1 is SNHLY and CDR2 FYNNEI. After removal of 1 base from V and 4 bases from J, the junction contained 5 bases not matched to a gene. The CDR3 covers 15 residues. CDR3 protein: CASSEGARGSDTQYF. CDR3 DNA: TGTGCCAGCAGTGAAGGGGCCAGGGGGTCAGATACGCAGTATTTT.

The V gene is TRBV12-5, the J gene TRBJ1-2; D is perhaps TRBD1 (6 bases). The V and J ends lost 1 base and 2 bases respectively, with 14 bases between them. The CDR3 has 16 residues. Germline V lookup: CDR1 LGHNT, CDR2 FRNRAP. The CDR3 coding sequence is TGTGCTAGTGGTTTGGCTTGGGACACCATAAACTATGGCTACACCTTC. Protein sequence: CASGLAWDTINYGYTF.

Worth noting for this clone: The limits of the CDR3 on the DNA are not certain, so only TCRdb's listed CDR3 is given. The chain combines TRBV11-2 with TRBJ2-7; the table's D call of TRBD1 was not tested on the DNA. The CDR3 length equals 18 residues, ends included. CDR1 and CDR2 (germline): SGHAT, FQNNGV. The CDR3 is CASSFGPGQGAGSYEQYF.

The rearrangement joins TRBV11-1 to TRBJ2-1, with a weak D call TRBD2 (6 bases). CDR1 and CDR2 (germline): SGHAT, FQDESV (reference sequence). The CDR3 totals 15 residues. V was pared by 1 base and J by 9 bases, with 16 bases between. CDR3 nucleotides: TGTGCCAGCAGCTTAGATTCACTTATGCGGGGTGAGCAGTTCTTC. This codes for CASSLDSLMRGEQFF. The full variable domain, its missing parts supplied by reference TRBV11-1 and TRBJ2-1, is EAEVAQSPRYKITEKSQAVAFWCDPISGHATLYWYRQILGQGPELLVQFQDESVVDDSQLPKDRFSAERLKGVDSTLKIQPAELGDSAMYLCASSLDSLMRGEQFFGPGTRLTVL.

The chain recombines TRBV7-2 with TRBJ1-1; 8 nucleotides agree with TRBD1. The V and J ends lost 5 bases and 1 base, in that order; junction bases with no gene match: 3. Germline assignment: CDR1 SGHTA and CDR2 FQGNSA. The CDR3 runs to 14 residues. CDR3 amino acids: CASSPGQGNTEAFF. The CDR3 DNA reads TGTGCCAGCAGCCCCGGACAGGGGAACACTGAAGCTTTCTTT.

V usage is TRBV5-1 and J usage is TRBJ2-7, with a tentative D call TRBD2 (5 bases). Germline V gives CDR1 SGHRS, CDR2 YFSETQ. The CDR3 has 13 amino acids. V lost 3 bases and J 5 bases, leaving 12 bases between the germline ends. The DNA of the CDR3 is TGCGCCAGCAGCTCCGGTGGAGGTCACGAGCAGTACTTC. Encoded protein: CASSSGGGHEQYF.

This clone was counted once. It is likely a read error, because the conserved phenylalanine at the end of the CDR3 is missing. Because the CDR3's place on the DNA is in doubt, the DNA is left out and the CDR3 is given as listed by TCRdb. J is TRBJ1-2 and V is TRBV5-1. A total of 8 residues make up the CDR3, ends included. The germline V gene has CDR1 SGHRS and CDR2 YFSETQ. The CDR3 is CASSFPLA.

This clone was counted between two and nine times. This chain joins TRBV19 and TRBJ1-5; D is unclear. V was cut by 5 bases and J by 2 bases, with 10 bases left in between. This CDR3 has 14 amino acids. CDR1 is LNHDA and CDR2 is SQIVND in the germline V gene (reference sequence). The CDR3 DNA reads as TGTGCCAGTAGTCCCGACGGGGGCAATCAGCCCCAGCATTTT. It codes for CASSPDGGNQPQHF. Looking up the rest from reference TRBV19 and TRBJ1-5 gives the full variable domain: DGGITQSPKYLFRKEGQNVTLSCEQNLNHDAMYWYRQDPGQGLRLIYYSQIVNDFQKGDIAEGYSVSREKKESFPLTVTSAQKNPTAFYLCASSPDGGNQPQHFGDGTRLSIL.

The J gene is TRBJ2-7, the V gene TRBV4-1, with a tentative D call TRBD2 (5 bases). The CDR3 has 14 residues. In germline, CDR1 is MGHRA, CDR2 YSYEKL. The ends were cut back, 1 base at V and 2 bases at J, with 9 bases in the middle. CDR3 nucleotide sequence: TGCGCCAGCAGCCAAGGCCTCGGGACCTACGAGCAGTACTTC. It yields the protein CASSQGLGTYEQYF.

The chain joins TRBV9 to TRBJ2-7; possible D gene TRBD2, 6 bases. The V gene lost 0 bases and the J gene lost 2 bases, with 12 bases spanning the gap. In germline, CDR1 is SGDLS, CDR2 YYNGEE. CDR3 length: 15 amino acids. The CDR3: CASSVGDTSTYEQYF. The DNA of the CDR3 is TGTGCCAGCAGCGTAGGAGATACTAGCACCTACGAGCAGTACTTC.

This clone was seen once. The J gene is TRBJ1-2, the V gene TRBV20-1; 7 nucleotides line up with TRBD1. The germline CDR1 and CDR2 sequences are DFQATT and SNEGSKA (reference sequence). V trimming: 7 bases; J trimming: 6 bases; junction bases outside the gene matches: 2. The CDR3 length is 10 residues. The CDR3 DNA is TGCAGTGTCGGGACAGATGGCTACACCTTC. It encodes CSVGTDGYTF.

The chain couples TRBV18 to TRBJ1-1; D gene ambiguous. V lost 9 bases and J lost 1, with 12 bases in between. CDR1 and CDR2 (germline): KGHSH, LQKENI. The CDR3 has 13 residues. The CDR3 nucleotides are TGTGCCAGTTCCGATGAGAGGAACACTGAAGCTTTCTTT. It is translated as CASSDERNTEAFF.

The chain employs TRBV11-3 and TRBJ2-3; 11 nucleotides agree with TRBD2. J lost 2 bases, V lost 5 bases, and 15 bases had no gene match. The CDR3 length is 19 residues. Germline V CDR1 and CDR2: SGHNT, YENEEA. CDR3 DNA sequence: TGTGCCAGCAGCCTAGGAGGGCTAGCGGGGGGCATTCTCACAGATACGCAGTATTTT. Translated, it gives CASSLGGLAGGILTDTQYF.

A few counts support this clone. The genes are TRBV10-1 and TRBJ2-1, with TRBD1 matching 7 bases. The V gene's germline CDR1 is WNHNN and CDR2 SYGVQD (reference sequence). V lost 7 bases to trimming and J lost 4 bases; unmatched junction nucleotides: 10. The CDR3 sequence is 15 residues long. CDR3 sequence reads: CASNSGRGKYNEQFF. The CDR3 DNA is TGCGCCAGCAACAGCGGCAGGGGGAAGTACAATGAGCAGTTCTTC.

The rearrangement uses TRBV29-1 and TRBJ2-3, with 9 bases matching TRBD2. V trimming: 1 base; J trimming: 8 bases; junction bases outside the gene matches: 7. Germline V gives CDR1 SQVTM, CDR2 ANQGSEA. The CDR3 is 14 amino acids. CDR3 sequence (DNA): TGCAGCGTTGAAGGGGGCGCGGGGGGGCTTACGCAGTATTTT. Its translation: CSVEGGAGGLTQYF.

A remark on this clone: This sample also contains other DNA sequences that code for the same CDR3. The chain uses TRBV18 and TRBJ1-6; 9 nucleotides line up with TRBD1. With V trimmed by 0 bases and J by 7 bases, 1 base remained unmatched. The germline V gene encodes CDR1 KGHSH and CDR2 LQKENI. CDR3 length: 15 residues. The CDR3 reads CASSPPGQGNSPLHF. The CDR3 coding sequence is TGTGCCAGCTCACCACCGGGACAGGGAAATTCACCCCTCCACTTT.

The chain combines TRBV7-9 with TRBJ2-2; 8 bases line up with TRBD1. CDR3 length: 15 residues. The V gene's germline CDR1 is SEHNR and CDR2 FQNEAQ (reference sequence). Trimming at V came to 5 bases and at J to 2 bases, leaving 4 bases not matched to a gene. CDR3 sequence: CASSPTGANTGELFF. For the CDR3, the DNA is TGTGCCAGCAGCCCGACAGGGGCCAACACCGGGGAGCTGTTTTTT.

The chain uses TRBV27 and TRBJ1-6; D is ambiguous. Germline CDR1 and CDR2: MNHEY and SMNVEV (reference sequence). The CDR3 contains 12 residues. V dropped 3 bases and J dropped 9 bases, with 6 bases sitting between them. The CDR3 protein is CASSFPSSPLHF. In DNA form, the CDR3 reads TGTGCCAGCAGTTTTCCCAGTTCACCCCTCCACTTT.

The chain uses TRBV30 and TRBJ1-2; tentative D call: TRBD1 (6 bases). Germline V gene lookup returns CDR1 GTSNPN and CDR2 SVGIG (reference sequence). Trimming cost V 4 bases and J 1 base, with 13 bases left between them. This CDR3 comprises 14 residues. The CDR3 coding sequence is TGTGCCTGGATACAGGGCCCCCTTAACTATGGCTACACCTTC. It is translated as CAWIQGPLNYGYTF. The full variable domain, in which reference TRBV30 and TRBJ1-2 provide the parts outside the CDR3, is SQTIHQWPATLVQPVGSPLSLECTVEGTSNPNLYWYRQAAGRGLQLLFYSVGIGQISSEVPQNLSASRPQDRQFILSSKKLLLSDSGFYLCAWIQGPLNYGYTFGSGTRLTVV.

CDR3 nucleotides: TGTGCTAGTGCTGAGGTCCCGGTCGATACGCAGTATTTT. It translates to CASAEVPVDTQYF. This rearrangement joins TRBV12-5 to TRBJ2-3; no clear D gene. CDR3 length: 13 amino acids. CDR1 and CDR2 (germline): LGHNT, FRNRAP. V was clipped by 7 bases and J by 6 bases, with 14 bases between them.

Only a few counts were recorded for this clone. V usage is TRBV7-2 and J usage is TRBJ1-1, with D possibly TRBD1 on 6 matching bases. This CDR3 has 13 residues. Between the trimmed V and J ends, which lost 3 bases and 4 bases, there was a span of 9 bases. Germline assignment: CDR1 SGHTA and CDR2 FQGNSA. The CDR3 DNA reads TGTGCCAGCAGCTTTGACAGGCGCACTGAAGCTTTCTTT. This sequence encodes CASSFDRRTEAFF.

V usage is TRBV5-4 and J usage is TRBJ1-6; no firm D call. The CDR3 contains 14 residues. The germline V gene has CDR1 SGHNT and CDR2 YYREEE (reference sequence). With 4 bases removed from V and 11 bases from J, the gap between germline ends came to 16 bases. For the CDR3, the DNA is TGTGCCAGCAGCCTAGGGTACGGAGGCGCACCCCTCCACTTT. Translated: CASSLGYGGAPLHF.

The chain couples TRBV11-3 to TRBJ2-1; maybe TRBD2 (5 bases). Germline V lookup: CDR1 SGHNT, CDR2 YENEEA. V gave up 1 base and J gave up 10 bases, with 11 bases separating them. The CDR3 loop spans 13 amino acids. The CDR3 loop is CASSLVRGTEQFF. The CDR3 nucleotides are TGTGCCAGCAGCTTAGTTCGGGGTACCGAGCAGTTCTTC.